The 17 T cell receptor beta chains below were found in one sample sequenced in a study of spatial heterogeneity in lung cancer. The time point denotes: sample taken at primary tumor resection. Findings of the study overall: Counts of expanded intratumoral alpha and beta TCRs tracked tumor mutation counts.

Their recognized antigens are unknown. TCRdb ran MiXCR on the 5' RACE reads and lists one entry per CDR3 protein. The sample lists 11,000 to 15,000 distinct CDR3 sequences; about 4.8% were seen once. Sequenced material: lung tumor tissue, taken at surgery. The receptors were gathered from a female donor with early-stage non-small cell lung cancer.

This clonotype was detected ten times or more. The chain employs TRBV14 and TRBJ1-1; TRBD1 might be the D (6 bases). This CDR3 has 13 amino acids. Trimming shortened V by 4 bases and J by 5 bases, and 11 bases separated the two germline ends. Germline assignment: CDR1 SGHDN and CDR2 FVKESK. CDR3 in amino acids: CASSRGGWTEAFF. The CDR3, as DNA: TGTGCCAGCAGCCGTGGGGGCTGGACTGAAGCTTTCTTT.

Notes on this clonotype: A much larger clone sits a single nucleotide away, making a read error possible. The chain joins TRBV7-9 to TRBJ2-7; the D is unclear. The length of the CDR3 is 16 residues. Trimming removed 3 bases at V and 3 bases at J, with 18 bases between. The germline V gene encodes CDR1 SEHNR and CDR2 FQNEAQ (reference sequence). The CDR3 DNA reads TGTGCCAGCAGCTTGGACGGGCACCCCCTTGACTACGAGCAGTACTTC. Its translation: CASSLDGHPLDYEQYF.

Many counts were recorded for this clonotype. The V and J genes are TRBV4-1 and TRBJ2-3; tentatively, D is TRBD2 (6 bases). Per the germline V gene, CDR1 is MGHRA and CDR2 is YSYEKL. CDR3 length: 17 residues. Deletions cut 1 base from V and 6 bases from J, with 20 bases between. The CDR3 nucleotides are TGCGCCAGCAGCCAAGTTACTTCGGGGTGGGAGGCGGATACGCAGTATTTT. Translation: CASSQVTSGWEADTQYF.

The V call is TRBV4-3, the J call TRBJ2-2; perhaps TRBD1 as D (5 bases). The CDR3 is 15 residues long. In germline, CDR1 is LGHNA, CDR2 YSLEER. The germline V and J ends were trimmed by 3 bases and 3 bases, with 11 bases remaining between them. The CDR3 protein is CASSQGTRDTGELFF. CDR3 coding DNA: TGCGCCAGCAGCCAGGGCACCAGGGACACCGGGGAGCTGTTTTTT.

This clonotype was counted ten times or more. This chain connects TRBV7-2 to TRBJ2-6; no reliable D call. Trimming took 5 bases from V and 1 from J, leaving 3 bases between them. Germline CDR1 SGHTA, CDR2 FQGNSA. This CDR3 is 13 amino acids long. The CDR3 here is CASSRSGANVLTF. CDR3 nucleotides: TGTGCCAGCAGCAGATCTGGGGCCAACGTCCTGACTTTC.

This clonotype was detected many times. V gene TRBV19 combines with J gene TRBJ2-3; tentatively, D is TRBD2 (5 bases). CDR1 is LNHDA and CDR2 is SQIVND in the germline V gene (reference sequence). Trimming took off 6 bases at V and 13 bases at J, with 23 bases between the two ends. This CDR3 has 14 residues. CDR3 in DNA: TGTGCCAGTAGATATAGCGAGGGCGGTGGGTTGGAGTATTTT. Translating it yields CASRYSEGGGLEYF. Supplemented by reference TRBV19 and TRBJ2-3, the full variable domain reads DGGITQSPKYLFRKEGQNVTLSCEQNLNHDAMYWYRQDPGQGLRLIYYSQIVNDFQKGDIAEGYSVSREKKESFPLTVTSAQKNPTAFYLCASRYSEGGGLEYFGPGTRLTVL.

In this sample, this clonotype turned up many times. J is TRBJ2-1 and V is TRBV15, with D possibly being TRBD2 (6 bases). Germline V lookup: CDR1 LNHNV, CDR2 YYDKDF (reference sequence). Trimming took 7 bases from V and 0 from J, leaving 10 bases between them. The CDR3 runs to 14 residues. The CDR3 spells CATTPGSSYNEQFF. Here the CDR3 DNA reads TGTGCCACCACTCCCGGGAGCTCCTACAATGAGCAGTTCTTC. Full variable domain (remainder filled in from reference TRBV15 and TRBJ2-1): DAMVIQNPRYQVTQFGKPVTLSCSQTLNHNVMYWYQQKSSQAPKLLFHYYDKDFNNEADTPDNFQSRRPNTSFCFLDIRSPGLGDTAMYLCATTPGSSYNEQFFGPGTRLTVL.

This clonotype was recorded at least ten times. This chain links TRBV19 with TRBJ2-1; the match to TRBD1 covers 7 bases. J lost 9 bases, V lost 2 bases, and 16 bases had no gene match. Germline assignment: CDR1 LNHDA and CDR2 SQIVND (reference sequence). This CDR3 is 17 amino acids long. The CDR3 loop reads CASSILGEGARESEQFF. Here the CDR3 DNA reads TGTGCCAGTAGTATACTAGGAGAGGGGGCCCGCGAGAGTGAGCAGTTCTTC.

This clonotype has only a few counts. The J gene is TRBJ1-1, the V gene TRBV6-5; TRBD1 matches at 7 bases. This CDR3 region has 13 residues. Germline CDR1 is MNHEY and CDR2 is SVGAGI. V gave up 6 bases and J gave up 4 bases; unmatched junction bases: 5. The CDR3, as DNA: TGTGCCAGCAGAAAACAGGGGACCACTGAAGCTTTCTTT. Protein sequence: CASRKQGTTEAFF.

This clonotype has at least ten counts. This chain links TRBV28 with TRBJ1-1; D is ambiguous. V gave up 2 bases and J gave up 5 bases, with 3 bases separating them. This CDR3 has 11 amino acids. Looked up from germline, CDR1 is MDHEN and CDR2 is SYDVKM. The CDR3, as DNA: TGTGCCAGCAGTTTAATGACTGAAGCTTTCTTT. Translated, it gives CASSLMTEAFF.

This clonotype was seen a few times. The genes are TRBV11-2 and TRBJ2-5, with D perhaps matching TRBD1 or TRBD2 (5 bases each). The germline V and J ends were trimmed by 4 bases and 3 bases, with 12 bases remaining between them. The length of the CDR3 is 14 residues. Germline CDR1 and CDR2: SGHAT and FQNNGV. The CDR3 DNA follows: TGTGCCAGCAGCTATACCGGGGCCGAAGAGACCCAGTACTTC. Translated, it gives CASSYTGAEETQYF.

Many counts were recorded for this clonotype. The J gene is TRBJ1-1, the V gene TRBV10-3; no clear D gene. Germline V gene data show CDR1 as ENHRY and CDR2 as SYGVKD. V dropped 5 bases and J dropped 5 bases, with 6 bases sitting between them. The length of the CDR3 is 11 residues. This CDR3 reads CAISSRTEAFF. Here the CDR3 DNA reads TGTGCCATCAGTTCTCGTACTGAAGCTTTCTTT.

This clonotype is judged medium-sized. The chain uses TRBV28 and TRBJ2-5, with 12 bases identical to TRBD2. CDR1 MDHEN and CDR2 SYDVKM come from the germline V gene. This CDR3 has 17 amino acids. Unmatched junction bases numbered 10, after V lost 3 bases and J lost 5 bases. CDR3 sequence (DNA): TGTGCCAGCAGTTTGTGGCTAGCGGGGGGGCCCAGGGAGACCCAGTACTTC. Residues: CASSLWLAGGPRETQYF.

This clonotype was found many times. The CDR3 sequence is CASSIRTPNYGYTF. The CDR3 region has the DNA TGCGCCAGCAGCATCCGGACACCTAACTATGGCTACACCTTC. V gene TRBV5-1 combines with J gene TRBJ1-2; tentative D call: TRBD1 (5 bases). CDR1 is SGHRS, CDR2 YFSETQ, per germline. V lost 4 bases and J lost 0, with 10 bases in between. This CDR3 contains 14 residues.

This clonotype was observed many times. This chain uses TRBV11-1 with TRBJ2-5, with D possibly being TRBD1 (6 bases). The CDR3 has 16 amino acids. The germline V gene encodes CDR1 SGHAT and CDR2 FQDESV (reference sequence). The V end was cut by 5 bases, the J end by 2 bases, with 18 bases between. The CDR3: CASSKGDGTGQETQYF. CDR3 nucleotide sequence: TGTGCCAGCAGCAAGGGGGACGGCACCGGGCAAGAGACCCAGTACTTC.

The sample holds many counts of this clonotype. CDR3 loop: CAISGLAVTDTQYF. In DNA form, the CDR3 reads TGTGCCATCAGCGGACTAGCGGTCACAGATACGCAGTATTTT. The rearrangement links TRBV10-3 to TRBJ2-3; the match to TRBD2 covers 10 bases. The CDR3 runs to 14 residues. The J segment lost 2 bases and the V segment lost 6 bases, leaving 2 bases of the junction unmatched. CDR1 and CDR2 from the germline V gene are ENHRY and SYGVKD.

This clonotype came up many times. The gene calls are TRBV6-5 and TRBJ2-3; 9 nucleotides line up with TRBD1. This CDR3 is built from 15 residues. V was pared by 7 bases and J by 0 bases, with 5 bases of the junction left unmatched. The germline CDR1 and CDR2 sequences are MNHEY and SVGAGI. CDR3 bases: TGTGCCAGCATGAGGGACAGGGCTAGCACAGATACGCAGTATTTT. This sequence encodes CASMRDRASTDTQYF.